The entry below describes one TCR beta chain. No antigen is known for it. Per-base quality was not reported, and no clone a single base away is much larger than it. The data are from a study of T cells in Graves' hyperthyroidism and ophthalmopathy (dated by TCRdb to the late 2010s). In the study overall: Peripheral blood was collected at initial diagnosis, before any treatment. In over five Graves' hyperthyroidism patients, the study also compared T-cell repertoires from thyroid tissue with T-cell repertoires from blood. A discovery cohort of about a hundred patients, approximately 45 with Graves' ophthalmopathy and 57 with stable Graves' hyperthyroidism, was used to find distinguishing TCR V-J signatures. Once sampling was done, hyperthyroidism patients were given methimazole at a starting dose of 30 mg daily, whereas ophthalmopathy patients were given high-dose intravenous methylprednisolone. For training and testing, the 110 or so patients in the discovery cohort were randomly divided in a 7:3 ratio. According to the paper, TCR Vbeta CDR3 sequencing was carried out on more than 120 peripheral blood samples, which came from more than 40 ophthalmopathy, 75 or so hyperthyroidism and roughly 17 progressor patients. Prospective prediction of ophthalmopathy was tested in an independent validation cohort consisting of under 20 hyperthyroidism patients and some 17 patients who later progressed to ophthalmopathy. General findings and caveats noted by the study authors: In validation, the model predicted progression to ophthalmopathy a median of 6.5 months before onset, with roughly 71% sensitivity and about 72% specificity. In cross-validation, a model built on a 13 V-J signature told ophthalmopathy apart from stable hyperthyroidism with approximately 90% sensitivity and 81% to 82% specificity, and in testing the same model reached 80%/75%. Sample size was not statistically predetermined, and investigators were not blinded to group allocation. Most expanded thyroid clonotypes (frequency above 0.001) were also found in blood, which suggests that blood repertoires may mirror thyroid immune responses.

Stable Graves' hyperthyroidism was defined as the absence of progression to ophthalmopathy over 18 months of follow-up. Hyperthyroidism patients were newly diagnosed, had a disease duration of under 2 months, and were aged 18 to 65 years. The study excluded patients with uncontrolled infections, other autoimmune diseases, pregnancy or lactation. Clinical symptoms, serum thyroxine and TRAb, thyroid ultrasound, and orbital computed tomography formed the basis for the diagnoses. PBMCs were separated from 10 ml of fresh peripheral blood using Ficoll-Paque density gradient centrifugation. Trizol reagent was used to extract total RNA, and RNA quality was then checked on an Agilent 2100 Bioanalyzer. Sequences SNHLY (CDR1) and FYNNEI (CDR2) are obtained from the germline V gene. The CDR3 holds 15 amino acids from the cysteine to the phenylalanine. Only the CDR3 part of the read is kept: 45 bases, read in frame from the first base. V and J lose 11 bases and 7 bases, and a span of 27 bases separates them.

TCR beta CDR3 regions were amplified from RNA transcripts. For the first round of RT-PCR on the TCR CDR3, the HTBI primer set was used together with the Qiagen OneStep RT-PCR kit. Libraries were constructed in a second round of multiplex PCR, after which size selection and purification were performed. Paired-end sequencing of the libraries was performed with 100 bp reads on an Illumina HiSeq2000. The authors' analysis ran thus. Raw data were processed with SOAPnuke, discarding reads with adapters, uncalled bases, mean Phred below 15, or no exact constant-primer or identifier match. High-quality paired reads were merged with COPE v1.2.5, and unique nucleotide sequences were defined as clonotypes. Clonotypes were aligned to IMGT TRBV, TRBD and TRBJ reference segments using MiTCR v1.1. Only V-J combinations with frequency above 0.0001, covering 99% to 99.2% of repertoires, were analysed. The TCS score was defined as the ratio of F50 (clonal expansion) to E x V (chaos), calculated using BLOSUM62-based TCRdist between CDR3 peptides within each V-J. Welch's t-statistics and random forest reduced several hundred V-J features to 13, which were used in a naive Bayes classifier (R e1071). The similarity between thyroid and blood repertoires was quantified using the Morisita-Horn index. TCRdb reprocessed the public reads (quality trimming at Q25 with fastp, clone calling with MiXCR) and kept in-frame beta chains. Each entry is one CDR3 protein sequence, shown with its most common DNA and genes. These V and J calls originate from TCRdb's pipeline instead of the authors' own analysis. The sample contains about 760,000 distinct CDR3 sequences, over 35% of them found a single time. Less than 35% of the sample comes from the top ten.

The receptor's source is a woman in her forties with Graves' hyperthyroidism. The sequence links TRBV2 to TRBJ2-7, and the D gene may be TRBD2, 6 bases matching. Sample: blood. The base sequence is TGTGCCGGCAACTTCGCCCAGGGAGGCGACGTGGAGCAGTACTTC. Its protein reads: CAGNFAQGGDVEQYF.